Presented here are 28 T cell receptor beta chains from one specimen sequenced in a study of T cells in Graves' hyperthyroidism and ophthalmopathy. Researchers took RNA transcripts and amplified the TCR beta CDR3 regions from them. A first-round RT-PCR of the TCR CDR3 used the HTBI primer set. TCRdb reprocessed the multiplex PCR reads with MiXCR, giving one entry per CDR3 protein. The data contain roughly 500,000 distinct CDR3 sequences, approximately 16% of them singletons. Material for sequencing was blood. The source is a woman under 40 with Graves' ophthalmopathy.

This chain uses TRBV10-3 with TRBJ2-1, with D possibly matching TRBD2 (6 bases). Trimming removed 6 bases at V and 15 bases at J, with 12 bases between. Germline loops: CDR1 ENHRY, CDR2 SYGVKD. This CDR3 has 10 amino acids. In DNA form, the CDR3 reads TGTGCCATCAGGCGAGGGAGGTGGTTCTTC. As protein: CAIRRGRWFF.

As DNA, the CDR3 is TGTGCCAGCAGTTTTGGCGGGAGGACCTCCTACGAGCAGTACTTC. Translated, it gives CASSFGGRTSYEQYF. V gene TRBV27 combines with J gene TRBJ2-7, with 8 nucleotides matching TRBD2. J was trimmed by 0 bases and V by 3 bases; bases with no gene match: 4. The CDR3 runs to 15 residues. Per germline, CDR1 MNHEY and CDR2 SMNVEV (reference sequence).

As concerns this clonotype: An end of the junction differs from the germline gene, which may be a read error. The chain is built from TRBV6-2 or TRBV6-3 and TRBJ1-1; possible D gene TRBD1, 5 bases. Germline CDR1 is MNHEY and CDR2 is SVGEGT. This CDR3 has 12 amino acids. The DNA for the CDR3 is TGTGCCAGCAGTCGCCGTCCTGGGGCTTGGATCTTT. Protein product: CASSRRPGAWIF.

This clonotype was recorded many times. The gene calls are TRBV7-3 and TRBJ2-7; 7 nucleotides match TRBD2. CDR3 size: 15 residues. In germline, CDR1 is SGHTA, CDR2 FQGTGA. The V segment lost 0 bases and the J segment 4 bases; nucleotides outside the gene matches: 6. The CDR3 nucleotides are TGTGCCAGCAGCTTAACAGGCGCGGGAGAGTACGAGCAGTACTTC. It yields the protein CASSLTGAGEYEQYF. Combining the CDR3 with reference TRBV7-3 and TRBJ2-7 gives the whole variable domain GAGVSQTPSNKVTEKGKYVELRCDPISGHTALYWYRQSLGQGPEFLIYFQGTGAADDSGLPNDRFFAVRPEGSVSTLKIQRTERGDSAVYLCASSLTGAGEYEQYFGPGTRLTVT.

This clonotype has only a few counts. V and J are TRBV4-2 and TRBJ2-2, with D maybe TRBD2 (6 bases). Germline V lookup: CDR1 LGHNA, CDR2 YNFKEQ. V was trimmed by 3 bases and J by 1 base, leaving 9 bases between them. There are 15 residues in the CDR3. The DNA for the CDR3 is TGTGCCAGCAGCCAGGGGCGGGAGAACACCGGGGAGCTGTTTTTT. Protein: CASSQGRENTGELFF.

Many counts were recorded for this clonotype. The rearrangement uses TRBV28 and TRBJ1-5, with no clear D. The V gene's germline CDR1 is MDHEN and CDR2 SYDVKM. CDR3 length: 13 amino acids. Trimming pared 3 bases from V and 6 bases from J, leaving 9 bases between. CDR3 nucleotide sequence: TGTGCCAGCAGTTTTAGCGAAGGTCAGCCCCAGCATTTT. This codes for CASSFSEGQPQHF.

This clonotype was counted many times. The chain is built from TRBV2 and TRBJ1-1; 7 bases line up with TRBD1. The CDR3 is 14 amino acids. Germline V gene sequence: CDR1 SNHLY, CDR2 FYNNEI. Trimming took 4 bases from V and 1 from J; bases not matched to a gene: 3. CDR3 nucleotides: TGTGCCAGCAGTGGACAGGGATCGAACACTGAAGCTTTCTTT. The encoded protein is CASSGQGSNTEAFF. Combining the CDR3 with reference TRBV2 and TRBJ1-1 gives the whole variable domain EPEVTQTPSHQVTQMGQEVILRCVPISNHLYFYWYRQILGQKVEFLVSFYNNEISEKSEIFDDQFSVERPDGSNFTLKIRSTKLEDSAMYFCASSGQGSNTEAFFGQGTRLTVV.

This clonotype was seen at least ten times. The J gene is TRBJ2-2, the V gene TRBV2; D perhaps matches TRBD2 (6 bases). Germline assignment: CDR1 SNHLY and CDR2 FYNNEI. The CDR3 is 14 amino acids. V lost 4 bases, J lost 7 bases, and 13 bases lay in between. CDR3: CASSAVREFGELFF. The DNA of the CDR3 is TGTGCCAGCAGTGCTGTCCGGGAGTTCGGGGAGCTGTTTTTT.

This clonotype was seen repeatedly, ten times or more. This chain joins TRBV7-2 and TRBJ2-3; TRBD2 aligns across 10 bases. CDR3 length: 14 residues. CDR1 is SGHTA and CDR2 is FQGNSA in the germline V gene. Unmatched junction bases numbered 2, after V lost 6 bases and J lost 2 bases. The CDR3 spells CASRLAGPTDTQYF. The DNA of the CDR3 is TGTGCCAGCAGACTAGCGGGACCCACAGATACGCAGTATTTT.

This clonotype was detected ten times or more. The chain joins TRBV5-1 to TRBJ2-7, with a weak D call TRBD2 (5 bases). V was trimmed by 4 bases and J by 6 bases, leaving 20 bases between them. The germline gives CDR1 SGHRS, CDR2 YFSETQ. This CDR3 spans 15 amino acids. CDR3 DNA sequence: TGCGCCAGCAGCCTAGGCGGGCCACCCCTCTCCGAGCAGTACTTC. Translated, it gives CASSLGGPPLSEQYF.

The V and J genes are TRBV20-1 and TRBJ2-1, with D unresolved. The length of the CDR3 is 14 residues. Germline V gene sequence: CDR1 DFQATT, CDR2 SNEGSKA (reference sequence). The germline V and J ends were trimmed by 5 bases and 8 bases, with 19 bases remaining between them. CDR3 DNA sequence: TGCAGTGCTCGATCGCCCGTCCCCAGCGATGAGCAGTTCTTC. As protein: CSARSPVPSDEQFF.

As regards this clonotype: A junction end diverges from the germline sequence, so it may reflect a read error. CDR3 nucleotides: TGTGCCAGTAGTATGAGGGACAGACAAGAGACCCGGTACTTC. Its protein is CASSMRDRQETRYF. V gene TRBV19 combines with J gene TRBJ2-5; 7 bases agree with TRBD1. The CDR3 is 14 residues long. CDR1 is LNHDA, CDR2 SQIVND, per germline (reference sequence).

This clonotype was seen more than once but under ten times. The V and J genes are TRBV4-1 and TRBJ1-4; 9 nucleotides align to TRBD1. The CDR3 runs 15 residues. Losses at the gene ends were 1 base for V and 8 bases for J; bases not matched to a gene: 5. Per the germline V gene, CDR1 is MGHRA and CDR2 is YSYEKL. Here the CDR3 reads CASSQVSGQGEKLFF. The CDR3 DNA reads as TGCGCCAGCAGCCAAGTGTCCGGACAGGGGGAAAAACTGTTTTTT.

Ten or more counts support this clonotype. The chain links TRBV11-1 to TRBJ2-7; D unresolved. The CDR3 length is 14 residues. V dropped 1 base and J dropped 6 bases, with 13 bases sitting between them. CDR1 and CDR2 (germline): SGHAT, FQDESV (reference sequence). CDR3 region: CASSLVPTMGEQYF. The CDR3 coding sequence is TGTGCCAGCAGCTTAGTACCGACGATGGGCGAGCAGTACTTC.

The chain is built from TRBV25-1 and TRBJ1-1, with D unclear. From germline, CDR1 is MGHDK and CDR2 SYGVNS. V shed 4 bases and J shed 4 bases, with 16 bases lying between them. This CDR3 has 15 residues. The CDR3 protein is CASSALGGWGTEAFF. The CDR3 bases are TGTGCCAGCAGTGCCTTGGGAGGGTGGGGCACTGAAGCTTTCTTT.

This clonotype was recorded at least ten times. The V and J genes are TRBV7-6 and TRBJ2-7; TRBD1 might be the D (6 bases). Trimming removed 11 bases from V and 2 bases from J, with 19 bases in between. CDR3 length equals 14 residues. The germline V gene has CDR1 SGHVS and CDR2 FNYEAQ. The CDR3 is CAPRGKRVPYEQYF. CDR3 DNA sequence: TGTGCCCCCAGGGGTAAAAGGGTCCCCTACGAGCAGTACTTC.

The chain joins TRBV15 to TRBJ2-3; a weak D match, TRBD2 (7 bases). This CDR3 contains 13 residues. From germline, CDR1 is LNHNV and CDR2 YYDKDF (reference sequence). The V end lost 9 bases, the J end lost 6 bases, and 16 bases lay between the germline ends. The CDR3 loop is CATGGGPVDTQYF. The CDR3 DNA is TGTGCCACGGGGGGGGGCCCTGTGGATACGCAGTATTTT.

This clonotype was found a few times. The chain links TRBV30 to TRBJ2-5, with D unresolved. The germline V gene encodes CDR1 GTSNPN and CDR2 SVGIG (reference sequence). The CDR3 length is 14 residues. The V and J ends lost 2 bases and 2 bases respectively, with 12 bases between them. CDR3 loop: CAWSYGGSQETQYF. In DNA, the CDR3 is TGTGCCTGGAGTTATGGCGGCTCTCAAGAGACCCAGTACTTC.

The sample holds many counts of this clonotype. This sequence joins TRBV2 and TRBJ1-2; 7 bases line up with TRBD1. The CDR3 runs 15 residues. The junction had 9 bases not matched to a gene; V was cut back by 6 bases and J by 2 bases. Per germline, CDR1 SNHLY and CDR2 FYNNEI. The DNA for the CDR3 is TGTGCCAGCAGAACACCGACAGGGCTCAACTATGGCTACACCTTC. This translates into CASRTPTGLNYGYTF.

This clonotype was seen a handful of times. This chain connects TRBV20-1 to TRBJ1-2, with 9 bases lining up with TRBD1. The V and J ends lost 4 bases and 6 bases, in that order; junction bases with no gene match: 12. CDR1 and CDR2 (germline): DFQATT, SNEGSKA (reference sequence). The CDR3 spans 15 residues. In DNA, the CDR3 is TGCAGTGCTATTCGCCTGGGGGGGACAGGGAATGGCTACACCTTC. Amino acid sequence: CSAIRLGGTGNGYTF.

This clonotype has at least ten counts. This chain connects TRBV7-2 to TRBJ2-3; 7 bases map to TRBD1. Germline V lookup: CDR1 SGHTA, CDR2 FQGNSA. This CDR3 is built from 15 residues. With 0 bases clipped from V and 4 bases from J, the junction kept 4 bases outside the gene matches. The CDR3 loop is CASSLALDRADTQYF. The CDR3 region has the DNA TGTGCCAGCAGCTTAGCGCTCGACAGGGCAGATACGCAGTATTTT.

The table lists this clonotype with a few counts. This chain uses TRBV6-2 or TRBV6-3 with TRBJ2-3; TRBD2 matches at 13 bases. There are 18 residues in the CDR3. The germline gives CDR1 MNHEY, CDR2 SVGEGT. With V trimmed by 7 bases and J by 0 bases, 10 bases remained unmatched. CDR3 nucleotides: TGTGCCAGCAATCCAGGACTAGCGGGAGAATCTAGCACAGATACGCAGTATTTT. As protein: CASNPGLAGESSTDTQYF.

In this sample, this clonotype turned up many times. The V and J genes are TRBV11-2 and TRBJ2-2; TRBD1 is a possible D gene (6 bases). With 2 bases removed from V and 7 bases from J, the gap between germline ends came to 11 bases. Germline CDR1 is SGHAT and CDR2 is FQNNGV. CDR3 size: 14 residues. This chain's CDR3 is CASSLSRGLGELFF. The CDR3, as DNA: TGTGCCAGCAGCTTATCCAGGGGCCTCGGGGAGCTGTTTTTT.

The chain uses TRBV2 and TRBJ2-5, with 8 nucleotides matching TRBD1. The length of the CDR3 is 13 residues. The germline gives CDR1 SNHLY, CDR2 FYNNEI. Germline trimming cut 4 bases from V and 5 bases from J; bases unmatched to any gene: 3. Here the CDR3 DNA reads TGTGCCAGCAGTGGGACAGGGTGGGAGACCCAGTACTTC. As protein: CASSGTGWETQYF.

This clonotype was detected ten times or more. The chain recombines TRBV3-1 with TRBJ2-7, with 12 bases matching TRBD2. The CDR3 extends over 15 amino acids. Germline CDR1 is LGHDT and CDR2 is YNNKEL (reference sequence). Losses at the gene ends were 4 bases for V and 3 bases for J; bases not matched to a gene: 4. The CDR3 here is CASSLLAGGIYEQYF. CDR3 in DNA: TGTGCCAGCAGCCTACTAGCGGGAGGTATCTACGAGCAGTACTTC.

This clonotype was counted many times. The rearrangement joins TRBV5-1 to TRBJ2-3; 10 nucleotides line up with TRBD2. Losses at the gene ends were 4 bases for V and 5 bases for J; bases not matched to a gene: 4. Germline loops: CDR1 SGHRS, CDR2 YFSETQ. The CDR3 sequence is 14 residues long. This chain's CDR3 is CASSTSGMLDTQYF. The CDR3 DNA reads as TGCGCCAGCAGCACTAGCGGGATGCTAGATACGCAGTATTTT.

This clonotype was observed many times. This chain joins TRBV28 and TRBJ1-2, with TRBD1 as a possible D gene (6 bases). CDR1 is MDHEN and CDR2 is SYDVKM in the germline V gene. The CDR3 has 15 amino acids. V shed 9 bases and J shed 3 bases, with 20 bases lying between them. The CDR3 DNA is TGTGCCAGTCGTGTAGGGGGGGCGCGAGACTATGGCTACACCTTC. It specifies CASRVGGARDYGYTF.

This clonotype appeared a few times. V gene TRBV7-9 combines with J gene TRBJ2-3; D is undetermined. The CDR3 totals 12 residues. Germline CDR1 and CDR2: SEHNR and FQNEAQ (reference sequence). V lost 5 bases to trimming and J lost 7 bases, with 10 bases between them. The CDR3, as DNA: TGTGCCAGCAGCCCCGATTCTAATACGCAGTATTTT. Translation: CASSPDSNTQYF. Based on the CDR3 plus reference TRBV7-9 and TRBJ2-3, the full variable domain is DTGVSQNPRHKITKRGQNVTFRCDPISEHNRLYWYRQTLGQGPEFLTYFQNEAQLEKSRLLSDRFSAERPKGSFSTLEIQRTEQGDSAMYLCASSPDSNTQYFGPGTRLTVL.